Shown below are 19 T cell receptor beta chains from a single sample sequenced in a study of blood T cell repertoires in COVID-19. Sequencing was performed with immunoSEQ multiplex PCR; in TCRdb, only in-frame clones are kept and a portion is missing. The repertoire has 390,000 or so clones, 80% to 85% of them found once; the top ten carry around 5%. The specimen was PBMCs or T cells enriched from blood (not recorded which). All receptors come from a woman aged 50 to 60 who had recovered from COVID-19.

The rearrangement uses TRBV16 and TRBJ1-3, with 9 bases aligning to TRBD1. Trimming cost V 0 bases and J 0 bases; bases outside gene matches: 3. CDR1 is KGHSY, CDR2 FQNENV, per germline. The CDR3 is 17 amino acids. CDR3 bases: TGTGCCAGCAGCCAATCGGGACAGGGACGCTCTGGAAACACCATATATTTT. Amino acid sequence: CASSQSGQGRSGNTIYF.

This rearrangement joins TRBV5-1 to TRBJ2-7; TRBD2 matches at 7 bases. This CDR3 is built from 15 residues. The ends lost 6 bases at V and 7 bases at J; junction bases unmatched: 16. Germline CDR1 SGHRS, CDR2 YFSETQ. The CDR3 DNA sequence: TGCGCCAGCAACGGGGCGGGAGAACTCCTTGGAGAGCAGTACTTC. Protein product: CASNGAGELLGEQYF.

V is TRBV7-8 and J is TRBJ1-5; no definite D call. This CDR3 spans 12 amino acids. Per the germline V gene, CDR1 is SGHVS and CDR2 is FQNEAQ. V was pared by 5 bases and J by 6 bases, with 8 bases between. This chain's CDR3 is CASSHAVQPQHF. CDR3 DNA sequence: TGTGCCAGCAGCCACGCGGTTCAGCCCCAGCATTTT.

This clone has just one count. The V call is TRBV2, the J call TRBJ1-4, with D unresolved. V dropped 6 bases and J dropped 2 bases, with 10 bases sitting between them. The V gene's germline CDR1 is SNHLY and CDR2 FYNNEI. This CDR3 is 14 amino acids long. The CDR3 sequence: CASRLPATNEKLFF. DNA of the CDR3: TGTGCCAGCAGGTTGCCAGCGACTAATGAAAAACTGTTTTTT.

This clone was detected only once. The chain joins TRBV6-4 to TRBJ2-3; TRBD1 is a possible D gene (5 bases). Germline V lookup: CDR1 MRHNA, CDR2 SNTAGT. The CDR3 contains 15 residues. Trimming left V 0 bases short and J 1 base short, with 8 bases between. The CDR3 reads CASSDSARGTDTQYF. CDR3 DNA sequence: TGTGCCAGCAGTGACTCCGCCAGGGGCACAGATACGCAGTATTTT.

This clone is a singleton in its sample. Additional DNA sequences in this sample encode the identical CDR3. The chain couples TRBV5-1 to TRBJ1-5; D may be TRBD1 (6 bases). CDR1 SGHRS and CDR2 YFSETQ come from the germline V gene. This CDR3 is built from 14 residues. The V end lost 4 bases, the J end lost 7 bases, and 15 bases lay between the germline ends. CDR3 DNA sequence: TGCGCCAGCAGCCTACAGGGCAAGGGCCAGCCCCAGCATTTT. It codes for CASSLQGKGQPQHF.

This chain links TRBV7-2 with TRBJ2-1, with 12 bases identical to TRBD2. Trimming at V came to 3 bases and at J to 5 bases, leaving 8 bases not matched to a gene. There are 17 residues in the CDR3. Germline CDR1 is SGHTA and CDR2 is FQGNSA. CDR3 amino acids: CASSFLLRLAGDNEQFF. The CDR3 DNA sequence: TGTGCCAGCAGCTTCCTCCTTAGACTAGCGGGGGACAATGAGCAGTTCTTC.

The chain employs TRBV7-2 and TRBJ1-5; D might be TRBD1 (6 bases). The germline V and J ends were trimmed by 6 bases and 3 bases, with 18 bases remaining between them. CDR3 length: 16 amino acids. Germline V gene data show CDR1 as SGHTA and CDR2 as FQGNSA. The CDR3 loop is CASSNSDRAYNQPQHF. The DNA of the CDR3 is TGTGCCAGCAGTAACTCGGACAGAGCCTACAATCAGCCCCAGCATTTT.

There are a few counts of this clone. The chain joins TRBV5-1 to TRBJ1-1; 10 nucleotides line up with TRBD1. The germline V gene encodes CDR1 SGHRS and CDR2 YFSETQ. The CDR3 totals 17 residues. V shed 3 bases and J 3 bases; nucleotides not matched to a gene: 11. CDR3 sequence reads: CASSSIVGQGPDTEAFF. CDR3 sequence (DNA): TGCGCCAGCAGCTCGATTGTGGGACAGGGGCCGGACACTGAAGCTTTCTTT.

V is TRBV24-1 and J is TRBJ1-3; D is unresolved. The V and J ends lost 4 bases and 0 bases respectively, with 15 bases between them. Germline-derived CDR1 and CDR2 are KGHDR and SFDVKD. The CDR3 extends over 17 amino acids. Here the CDR3 reads CATSDPWRPSSGNTIYF. The CDR3, as DNA: TGTGCCACCAGTGACCCCTGGCGGCCGAGCTCTGGAAACACCATATATTTT.

CDR3 bases: TGTGCCAGCAGCCAAGATGCTGGGCGCACCTCCGAGCAGTACTTC. Protein product: CASSQDAGRTSEQYF. This chain links TRBV4-2 with TRBJ2-7; no definite D call. The germline V and J ends were trimmed by 0 bases and 6 bases, with 15 bases remaining between them. The CDR3 totals 15 residues. CDR1 is LGHNA, CDR2 YNFKEQ, per germline.

This chain connects TRBV14 to TRBJ1-2, with D tentatively TRBD1 (5 bases). The V gene lost 0 bases and the J gene lost 7 bases, with 15 bases spanning the gap. The CDR3 is 15 amino acids. CDR1 and CDR2 from the germline V gene are SGHDN and FVKESK. CDR3 DNA sequence: TGTGCCAGCAGCCAAGATGGGGGGGATCGTCGTGGCTACACCTTC. It translates to CASSQDGGDRRGYTF.

The chain recombines TRBV5-1 with TRBJ2-3; 9 positions match TRBD1. The CDR3 runs to 14 residues. The V and J ends lost 1 base and 5 bases, in that order; junction bases with no gene match: 2. Germline CDR1 and CDR2: SGHRS and YFSETQ. The CDR3 DNA sequence: TGCGCCAGCAGCTTGACAGGGGGCGAAGATACGCAGTATTTT. Encoded protein: CASSLTGGEDTQYF.

This clone was seen a few times. The chain couples TRBV7-2 to TRBJ2-3; 7 positions agree with TRBD2. The CDR3 length is 16 residues. Germline loops: CDR1 SGHTA, CDR2 FQGNSA. V was clipped by 6 bases and J by 1 base; unmatched bases: 10. CDR3 residues: CASRQDSSGGTDTQYF. The CDR3 DNA follows: TGTGCCAGCAGACAGGACTCTAGCGGAGGCACAGATACGCAGTATTTT.

The J gene is TRBJ2-3, the V gene TRBV24-1, with a tentative D call TRBD2 (5 bases). There are 13 residues in the CDR3. Deletions cut 9 bases from V and 1 base from J, with 10 bases between. From germline, CDR1 is KGHDR and CDR2 SFDVKD. The chain's CDR3 is CATGARGTDTQYF. CDR3 in DNA: TGTGCCACCGGAGCGCGGGGCACAGATACGCAGTATTTT.

V and J are TRBV12-5 and TRBJ1-6; TRBD1 might be the D (6 bases). Germline V lookup: CDR1 LGHNT, CDR2 FRNRAP. CDR3 length: 14 amino acids. V gave up 5 bases and J gave up 10 bases, with 15 bases separating them. This chain's CDR3 is CASGKQGLGSPLHF. CDR3 DNA sequence: TGTGCTAGTGGTAAACAGGGTCTGGGGTCACCCCTCCACTTT.

This chain links TRBV3-1 (or the pseudogene TRBV3-2) with TRBJ1-3; the D gene is possibly TRBD1 (6 bases). V lost 4 bases, J lost 3 bases, and 16 bases lay in between. The CDR3 has 16 residues. The germline CDR1 and CDR2 sequences are LGHDT and YNNKEL (reference sequence). In DNA form, the CDR3 reads TGTGCCAGCAGCCCGGACAGAATACTCAGTGGAAACACCATATATTTT. It codes for CASSPDRILSGNTIYF.

The genes are TRBV2 and TRBJ2-7; D possibly corresponds to TRBD2 (5 bases). The CDR3 runs to 12 residues. Germline values: CDR1 SNHLY, CDR2 FYNNEI. Trimming shortened V by 6 bases and J by 7 bases, and 13 bases separated the two germline ends. The CDR3 bases are TGTGCCAGCAGCCAATATTCGGGGGAGCAGTACTTC. Translation: CASSQYSGEQYF. Using reference TRBV2 and TRBJ2-7 for the parts outside the CDR3, the full variable domain is EPEVTQTPSHQVTQMGQEVILRCVPISNHLYFYWYRQILGQKVEFLVSFYNNEISEKSEIFDDQFSVERPDGSNFTLKIRSTKLEDSAMYFCASSQYSGEQYFGPGTRLTVT.

CDR3 nucleotide sequence: TGTGCCAGCAGTGATCCCGGGTCAGGGACTCATGGCTACACCTTC. Its protein product is CASSDPGSGTHGYTF. The rearrangement uses TRBV25-1 and TRBJ1-2; D is possibly TRBD1 (5 bases). Germline values: CDR1 MGHDK, CDR2 SYGVNS. Trimming shortened V by 3 bases and J by 6 bases, and 17 bases separated the two germline ends. The CDR3 has 15 amino acids.